The clone carrying this T cell receptor beta chain came up many times. Preparation of the TCRbeta library involved a method that used unique molecular identifiers. TCRdb passed the PCR reads through MiXCR, listing each CDR3 protein once. The profile shows around 240,000 distinct CDR3 sequences, 9.7% of them singletons. This sample is part of a study of T-cell reconstitution after alpha-beta-depleted transplantation in children. Trimming took 6 bases from V and 2 from J; bases not matched to a gene: 6. This CDR3 comprises 17 residues. The gene calls are TRBV12-3 or TRBV12-4 and TRBJ1-6; 11 positions match TRBD1. Sequenced here: PBMCs from the stem cell graft donor, sampled from the stem cell graft. The TCR originated in a human donor who donated a stem cell graft to a child with SCID. CDR3 nucleotides: TGTGCCAGCAGCCTCGGACAGGGGGCACCCTATAATTCACCCCTCCACTTT. Translated, it gives CASSLGQGAPYNSPLHF.